The clone carrying this T cell receptor beta chain came up a few times. The data are from a study of T cells in Graves' hyperthyroidism and ophthalmopathy. Germline values: CDR1 MDHEN, CDR2 SYDVKM. Trimming took 3 bases from V and 4 from J, leaving 12 bases between them. The CDR3 runs to 14 residues. Amplification of TCR beta CDR3 regions used RNA as the template. An initial round of RT-PCR targeting the TCR CDR3 relied on the HTBI primer set. TCRdb used MiXCR to reprocess the multiplex PCR reads, holding one entry per CDR3 protein. The table records 500,000 to 550,000 distinct CDR3 sequences, roughly 20% of them present only once.

The sequence came from a man between 18 and 29 years old with Graves' hyperthyroidism. The chain joins TRBV28 to TRBJ2-5, with TRBD2 as a possible D gene (5 bases). The material sequenced was blood. CDR3 amino acids: CASSLRVERETQYF. Written as DNA, the CDR3 is TGTGCCAGCAGTTTGAGGGTGGAAAGAGAGACCCAGTACTTC.